Below, one TCR beta chain is given with its context. CDR3 length: 12 residues. Looked up from germline, CDR1 is SGHNT and CDR2 is YENEEA. V lost 1 base and J 6 bases, leaving 4 bases between the germline ends. The data originate from a study of T cell responses to AZD1222 COVID-19 vaccine. Assay used: immunoSEQ multiplex PCR; TCRdb lists only in-frame clones, some missing. The sample yields around 130,000 clones, 75% to 90% seen once. The rearrangement joins TRBV11-3 to TRBJ1-5; D gene uncertain. Specimen: peripheral blood, collected on day 0 of AZD1222 vaccination. The receptor was derived from an adult in good health. This CDR3 is CASSLGGQPQHF. CDR3 DNA sequence: TGTGCCAGCAGCTTAGGGGGTCAGCCCCAGCATTTT.